The present TCR beta chain was sequenced within a study of cytomegalovirus exposure and HLA in healthy donors. Study in general: Drawn from HLA-typed donors, tens of millions of unique TCRs were held in an early data release. Most donors, roughly 82% of more than 300 genotyped, fell in the Caucasian-associated ancestry cluster. Study-wide results and caveats: Several of the most significant clusters were apparently associated with common viral pathogens in a later analysis.

The PCR had 60 Vbeta and 13 Jbeta primers. The protocol was immunoSEQ multiplex PCR, while the TCRdb copy is restricted to in-frame clones and leaves out a portion. Of 100,000 to 150,000 clones in the sample, approximately 80% were seen once. This clone occurred a few times. Its antigen is undetermined. Healthy donors of bone marrow made up the group. CDR3 size: 14 residues. Germline V gene data show CDR1 as WSHSY and CDR2 as SAAADI. With 3 bases removed from V and 2 bases from J, the gap between germline ends came to 11 bases. The TCR comes from a man aged 25-45 years in good health and CMV-seropositive. V and J are TRBV10-2 and TRBJ2-7; the D gene is possibly TRBD1 (5 bases). Sample: PBMCs. The CDR3 region has the DNA TGCGCCAGCAGTGAATACAGGTCCGCCTACGAGCAGTACTTC. Protein: CASSEYRSAYEQYF.